The 24 T cell receptor beta chains reported below all come from one sample, sequenced in a study of control samples from healthy donors and cancer patients. Profiling relied on immunoSEQ multiplex PCR, and the TCRdb table lists in-frame clones only, not all of them. In the table there are approximately 41,000 clones, approximately 94% of which are singletons. The sequenced sample was blood. The source is a man aged 60 to 69 in good health.

CDR3 sequence (DNA): TGTGCCAGTAGTACAACGGCGGGAAGACGACCCGAGCAGTACTTC. It is translated as CASSTTAGRRPEQYF. V usage is TRBV19 and J usage is TRBJ2-7; a possible D gene is TRBD2 (6 bases). The germline gives CDR1 LNHDA, CDR2 SQIVND (reference sequence). Trimming pared 4 bases from V and 6 bases from J, leaving 19 bases between. This CDR3 comprises 15 residues. The variable domain in full, completed from reference TRBV19 and TRBJ2-7, reads DGGITQSPKYLFRKEGQNVTLSCEQNLNHDAMYWYRQDPGQGLRLIYYSQIVNDFQKGDIAEGYSVSREKKESFPLTVTSAQKNPTAFYLCASSTTAGRRPEQYFGPGTRLTVT.

This clone was seen only once. The chain joins TRBV5-1 to TRBJ1-4; D not certain. CDR1 SGHRS and CDR2 YFSETQ come from the germline V gene. The CDR3 consists of 17 residues. With 5 bases removed from V and 4 bases from J, the gap between germline ends came to 21 bases. The chain's CDR3 is CASRDLGSTAVNEKLFF. The CDR3, as DNA: TGCGCCAGCAGAGACCTGGGATCGACTGCAGTTAATGAAAAACTGTTTTTT.

The rearrangement joins TRBV19 to TRBJ2-7; D may be TRBD2 (6 bases). Germline assignment: CDR1 LNHDA and CDR2 SQIVND (reference sequence). The V and J ends lost 5 bases and 2 bases respectively, with 7 bases between them. CDR3 length: 12 amino acids. CDR3 amino acids: CASSGEAYEQYF. In DNA form, the CDR3 reads TGTGCCAGTAGTGGGGAGGCCTACGAGCAGTACTTC.

The chain links TRBV12-3 or TRBV12-4 to TRBJ2-4; TRBD1 or TRBD2 may be the D gene (5 bases each). This CDR3 comprises 13 residues. Trimming removed 8 bases from V and 6 bases from J, with 14 bases in between. The CDR3 region has the DNA TGTGCCAGCTCTCTTTCAGGGAGAAACATTCAGTACTTC. It yields the protein CASSLSGRNIQYF.

V gene TRBV10-1 combines with J gene TRBJ2-1; 10 nucleotides line up with TRBD2. The germline V gene encodes CDR1 WNHNN and CDR2 SYGVQD (reference sequence). The V segment lost 2 bases and the J segment 8 bases; nucleotides outside the gene matches: 6. The CDR3 is 15 amino acids. Written as DNA, the CDR3 is TGCGCCAGCAGTGAGGTGTCTAGCGGGAGAGATGAGCAGTTCTTC. It translates to CASSEVSSGRDEQFF.

The chain carries TRBV28 and TRBJ2-1, with 9 bases fitting TRBD1. The CDR3 is made up of 14 amino acids. V lost 4 bases, J lost 9 bases, and 7 bases stayed unmatched. Germline V gene lookup returns CDR1 MDHEN and CDR2 SYDVKM. This CDR3 reads CASSYPDRGVEQFF. The DNA for the CDR3 is TGTGCCAGCAGTTACCCGGACAGGGGAGTTGAGCAGTTCTTC.

The V gene is TRBV19, the J gene TRBJ2-2; possibly TRBD1 for D (6 bases). The V and J ends lost 5 bases and 0 bases respectively, with 10 bases between them. The V gene's germline CDR1 is LNHDA and CDR2 SQIVND (reference sequence). The CDR3 has 15 residues. The DNA for the CDR3 is TGTGCCAGTAGTTCGAGGACAGCGAACACCGGGGAGCTGTTTTTT. Its protein product is CASSSRTANTGELFF. The full variable domain, in which reference TRBV19 and TRBJ2-2 provide the parts outside the CDR3, is DGGITQSPKYLFRKEGQNVTLSCEQNLNHDAMYWYRQDPGQGLRLIYYSQIVNDFQKGDIAEGYSVSREKKESFPLTVTSAQKNPTAFYLCASSSRTANTGELFFGEGSRLTVL.

The rearrangement links TRBV30 to TRBJ2-1, with 14 bases fitting TRBD2. Germline V gene sequence: CDR1 GTSNPN, CDR2 SVGIG (reference sequence). V lost 0 bases to trimming and J lost 0 bases; unmatched junction nucleotides: 13. This CDR3 has 21 residues. The CDR3 here is CAWSVLLPGLAGEISYNEQFF. The DNA for the CDR3 is TGTGCCTGGAGTGTACTCCTTCCGGGACTAGCGGGAGAGATCTCCTACAATGAGCAGTTCTTC.

The gene calls are TRBV15 and TRBJ2-1; D may be TRBD1 (6 bases). Germline CDR1 and CDR2: LNHNV and YYDKDF (reference sequence). This CDR3 region has 16 residues. Trimming stripped 5 bases from V and 2 bases from J, with 16 bases between. The CDR3, as DNA: TGTGCCACCAGCCAACAAAGTCAGGGGCCCTACAATGAGCAGTTCTTC. Translated, it gives CATSQQSQGPYNEQFF.

The chain is built from TRBV30 and TRBJ2-7; no firm D call. The CDR3 covers 14 residues. The germline V gene encodes CDR1 GTSNPN and CDR2 SVGIG (reference sequence). The V end lost 2 bases, the J end lost 2 bases, and 13 bases lay between the germline ends. The CDR3 nucleotides are TGTGCCTGGAGTTCGGCAGGAGCTACCTACGAGCAGTACTTC. Amino acid sequence: CAWSSAGATYEQYF.

This clone was detected only once. This rearrangement joins TRBV28 to TRBJ1-2, with 12 bases identical to TRBD1. Looked up from germline, CDR1 is MDHEN and CDR2 is SYDVKM. The CDR3 extends over 17 amino acids. The trim removed 0 bases at V and 3 bases at J, leaving 5 bases unmatched. Here the CDR3 DNA reads TGTGCCAGCAGTTTATGGGCGGGACAGGGGGCGGACTATGGCTACACCTTC. This gives the protein CASSLWAGQGADYGYTF.

The chain recombines TRBV12-3 or TRBV12-4 with TRBJ1-5, with D possibly being TRBD1 (5 bases). With 1 base removed from V and 4 bases from J, the gap between germline ends came to 5 bases. This CDR3 region has 13 residues. CDR3 DNA sequence: TGTGCCAGCAGTTTAGACAGGAATCAGCCCCAGCATTTT. Its translation: CASSLDRNQPQHF.

This chain joins TRBV9 and TRBJ2-1; 10 positions agree with TRBD1. The CDR3 is 19 residues long. In germline, CDR1 is SGDLS, CDR2 YYNGEE. The V segment lost 3 bases and the J segment 4 bases; nucleotides outside the gene matches: 16. CDR3 coding DNA: TGTGCCAGCAGCGACCGACAGGGGGCGAGGGCTAGCGGATACAATGAGCAGTTCTTC. Translated: CASSDRQGARASGYNEQFF.

The V and J genes are TRBV29-1 and TRBJ2-7; 7 bases fit TRBD2. The CDR3 loop spans 14 amino acids. From germline, CDR1 is SQVTM and CDR2 ANQGSEA. With V trimmed by 3 bases and J by 5 bases, 10 bases remained unmatched. The CDR3 DNA reads TGCAGCGTTGATGTCGGCGGGAGTATTGACGAGCAGTACTTC. Its translation is CSVDVGGSIDEQYF.

The chain combines TRBV10-3 with TRBJ2-5, with D possibly being TRBD1 (6 bases). V gave up 5 bases and J gave up 5 bases, with 12 bases separating them. The length of the CDR3 is 13 residues. From germline, CDR1 is ENHRY and CDR2 SYGVKD. CDR3: CAISRDKSETQYF. The CDR3 DNA sequence: TGTGCCATCAGTCGGGACAAGTCGGAGACCCAGTACTTC.

This chain connects TRBV2 to TRBJ2-3, with D maybe TRBD2 (6 bases). This CDR3 has 14 residues. The V end lost 7 bases, the J end lost 0 bases, and 11 bases lay between the germline ends. Germline lookup yields CDR1 SNHLY and CDR2 FYNNEI. CDR3 nucleotides: TGTGCCAGCACCTCCGGGACTAGCACAGATACGCAGTATTTT. Amino acids: CASTSGTSTDTQYF.

The chain recombines TRBV11-3 with TRBJ1-1; 9 bases fit TRBD1. J gave up 2 bases and V 5 bases, and 9 bases lay outside the gene matches. This CDR3 is 16 amino acids long. Germline V CDR1 and CDR2: SGHNT, YENEEA. The CDR3 sequence: CASSVGGTGKNTEAFF. The DNA for the CDR3 is TGTGCCAGCAGCGTCGGAGGGACAGGGAAAAACACTGAAGCTTTCTTT. Full variable domain (rest looked up from reference TRBV11-3 and TRBJ1-1): EAGVVQSPRYKIIEKKQPVAFWCNPISGHNTLYWYLQNLGQGPELLIRYENEEAVDDSQLPKDRFSAERLKGVDSTLKIQPAELGDSAVYLCASSVGGTGKNTEAFFGQGTRLTVV.

The gene calls are TRBV4-2 and TRBJ2-6; 7 nucleotides line up with TRBD1. V lost 4 bases, J lost 0 bases, and 3 bases stayed unmatched. Germline values: CDR1 LGHNA, CDR2 YNFKEQ. The length of the CDR3 is 16 residues. The CDR3 coding sequence is TGTGCCAGCAGCCCTAACAGGGGCTCTGGGGCCAACGTCCTGACTTTC. Amino acid sequence: CASSPNRGSGANVLTF.

The gene calls are TRBV7-2 and TRBJ2-7; 10 nucleotides match TRBD2. CDR3 length equals 15 residues. The V segment lost 5 bases and the J segment 2 bases; nucleotides outside the gene matches: 6. From germline, CDR1 is SGHTA and CDR2 FQGNSA. CDR3 loop: CASSRRLAGAYEQYF. In DNA, the CDR3 is TGTGCCAGCAGCCGTCGACTAGCGGGTGCCTACGAGCAGTACTTC.

The chain has TRBV7-6 and TRBJ1-2; TRBD1 is a possible D gene (6 bases). The CDR3 extends over 14 amino acids. Germline CDR1 SGHVS, CDR2 FNYEAQ. Trimming removed 4 bases at V and 6 bases at J, with 15 bases between. Written as DNA, the CDR3 is TGTGCCAGCAGCTCTCCCACAGGGAAGGATGGCTACACCTTC. Translating gives CASSSPTGKDGYTF.

The V gene is TRBV12-3 or TRBV12-4, the J gene TRBJ2-7; D not certain. CDR3 length equals 11 residues. Trimming left V 6 bases short and J 1 base short, with 4 bases between. The CDR3 spells CASSPSYEQYF. The CDR3 region has the DNA TGTGCCAGCAGCCCATCCTACGAGCAGTACTTC.

The chain combines TRBV4-1 with TRBJ2-7; TRBD2 agrees at 12 bases. CDR1 is MGHRA and CDR2 is YSYEKL in the germline V gene. The CDR3 runs 18 residues. Unmatched junction bases numbered 7, after V lost 1 base and J lost 0 bases. The CDR3, as DNA: TGCGCCAGCAGCCAAGGAGCTAGCGGGAGGGATATCTCCTACGAGCAGTACTTC. Amino acids: CASSQGASGRDISYEQYF.

The gene calls are TRBV7-9 and TRBJ1-1, with 7 bases identical to TRBD1. V lost 0 bases, J lost 5 bases, and 6 bases stayed unmatched. Germline lookup yields CDR1 SEHNR and CDR2 FQNEAQ (reference sequence). This CDR3 comprises 15 residues. As DNA, the CDR3 is TGTGCCAGCAGCTTAGCCGAGGGGGCGCGGACTGAAGCTTTCTTT. Amino acid sequence: CASSLAEGARTEAFF. The full variable domain, its missing parts supplied by reference TRBV7-9 and TRBJ1-1, is DTGVSQNPRHKITKRGQNVTFRCDPISEHNRLYWYRQTLGQGPEFLTYFQNEAQLEKSRLLSDRFSAERPKGSFSTLEIQRTEQGDSAMYLCASSLAEGARTEAFFGQGTRLTVV.

The chain recombines TRBV5-4 with TRBJ2-5; D is unresolved. V was trimmed by 0 bases and J by 2 bases, leaving 11 bases between them. This CDR3 is 15 amino acids long. Germline V gives CDR1 SGHNT, CDR2 YYREEE (reference sequence). The CDR3 coding sequence is TGTGCCAGCAGCTTGGCTTCCAGTCGTCAAGAGACCCAGTACTTC. It codes for CASSLASSRQETQYF. Combining the CDR3 with reference TRBV5-4 and TRBJ2-5 gives the whole variable domain ETGVTQSPTHLIKTRGQQVTLRCSSQSGHNTVSWYQQALGQGPQFIFQYYREEENGRGNFPPRFSGLQFPNYSSELNVNALELDDSALYLCASSLASSRQETQYFGPGTRLLVL.